This T cell receptor beta chain was identified during a study of identical twins. Findings and caveats of the study: Out-of-frame alpha sequences that twins shared showed excess low generation probability.

On this clonotype itself: The antigen remains undetermined.

The V gene lost 4 bases and the J gene lost 1 base, with 7 bases spanning the gap. In germline, CDR1 is MNHEY, CDR2 SMNVEV (reference sequence). This CDR3 contains 14 residues. TCRdb reprocessed the 5' RACE reads via MiXCR and lists one record per CDR3 protein. In the table there are roughly 350,000 distinct CDR3 sequences, approximately 10% of which are singletons. The TCR comes from a woman aged 50 to 60 in good health. The V and J genes are TRBV27 and TRBJ2-2; the D gene is possibly TRBD1 (6 bases). The sequencing input was naive T cells sorted from blood. This chain's CDR3 is CASSSDRNTGELFF. CDR3 nucleotide sequence: TGTGCCAGCAGTTCGGACAGGAACACCGGGGAGCTGTTTTTT.